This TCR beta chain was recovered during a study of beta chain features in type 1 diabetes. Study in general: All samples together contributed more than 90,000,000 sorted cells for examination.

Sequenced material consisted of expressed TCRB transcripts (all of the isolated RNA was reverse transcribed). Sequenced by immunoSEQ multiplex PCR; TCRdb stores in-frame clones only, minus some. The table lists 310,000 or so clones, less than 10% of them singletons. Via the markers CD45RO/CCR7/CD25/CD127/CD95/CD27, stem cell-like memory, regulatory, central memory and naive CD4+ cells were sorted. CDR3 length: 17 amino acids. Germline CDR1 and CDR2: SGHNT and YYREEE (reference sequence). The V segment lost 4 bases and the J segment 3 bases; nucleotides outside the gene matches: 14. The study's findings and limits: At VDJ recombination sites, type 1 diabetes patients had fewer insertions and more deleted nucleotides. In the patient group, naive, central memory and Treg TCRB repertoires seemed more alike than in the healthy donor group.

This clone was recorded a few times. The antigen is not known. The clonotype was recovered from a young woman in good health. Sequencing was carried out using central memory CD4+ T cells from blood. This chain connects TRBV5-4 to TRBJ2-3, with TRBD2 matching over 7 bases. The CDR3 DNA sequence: TGTGCCAGCAGCCGAGGGACTACAGCCATCAAAACAGATACGCAGTATTTT. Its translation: CASSRGTTAIKTDTQYF.